Each of the 7 T cell receptor beta chains below was sequenced from the same sample in a study of T-cell reconstitution after alpha-beta-depleted transplantation in children. This sample's TCRbeta library carried unique molecular identifier barcodes. Using its own MiXCR run on the PCR reads, TCRdb lists one record per CDR3 protein. Of just over 950,000 distinct CDR3 sequences listed, roughly 29% are singletons. The starting material was PBMCs, mostly from graft donor cells, obtained 360 days after TCRalphabeta/CD19-depleted stem cell transplant. Receptors originate from a boy under two years old who had a stem cell transplant for SCID, so the T cells may come from the graft donor.

Only a few counts were recorded for this clonotype. V and J are TRBV5-1 and TRBJ2-6; D ambiguous. Germline V CDR1 and CDR2: SGHRS, YFSETQ. CDR3 length: 16 residues. V lost 5 bases and J lost 3, with 15 bases in between. The CDR3 coding sequence is TGCGCCAGCAGTCTCGAGAAGGGCTTTGGGGCCAACGTCCTGACTTTC. Translated: CASSLEKGFGANVLTF.

The chain joins TRBV12-3 or TRBV12-4 to TRBJ1-1; D possibly corresponds to TRBD1 (5 bases). CDR3 length equals 11 residues. Trimming took 6 bases from V and 7 from J, leaving 9 bases between them. The DNA of the CDR3 is TGTGCCAGCAGGGGGGGATTTGAAGCTTTCTTT. Its translation is CASRGGFEAFF.

There are a few counts of this clonotype. The chain joins TRBV5-1 to TRBJ1-1, with D maybe TRBD1 (5 bases). The CDR3 extends over 14 amino acids. Trimming shortened V by 4 bases and J by 3 bases, and 13 bases separated the two germline ends. Germline V gene data show CDR1 as SGHRS and CDR2 as YFSETQ. The CDR3 reads CASSAGPGDTEAFF. In DNA form, the CDR3 reads TGCGCCAGCAGCGCCGGGCCGGGGGACACTGAAGCTTTCTTT.

This clonotype has a handful of counts. The chain joins TRBV4-2 to TRBJ1-2; possibly TRBD1 for D (5 bases). Germline CDR1 LGHNA, CDR2 YNFKEQ. Trimming took off 1 base at V and 2 bases at J, with 8 bases between the two ends. The CDR3 has 14 amino acids. CDR3 nucleotide sequence: TGTGCCAGCAGCCAAGGGGGGAACAACTATGGCTACACCTTC. Translation gives CASSQGGNNYGYTF.

The chain is built from TRBV29-1 and TRBJ1-2; no reliable D call. The V and J ends lost 3 bases and 4 bases respectively, with 6 bases between them. There are 11 residues in the CDR3. Germline-derived CDR1 and CDR2 are SQVTM and ANQGSEA. CDR3: CSVEMRYGYTF. The CDR3 DNA reads TGCAGCGTTGAGATGCGCTATGGCTACACCTTC.

This clonotype has a handful of counts. This sequence joins TRBV20-1 and TRBJ1-2; D call uncertain. The CDR3 extends over 12 amino acids. V was trimmed by 0 bases and J by 8 bases, leaving 10 bases between them. The germline V gene has CDR1 DFQATT and CDR2 SNEGSKA (reference sequence). For the CDR3, the DNA is TGCAGTGCTAGAGATGAAGGGAGGGGCTACACCTTC. This codes for CSARDEGRGYTF.

The V and J genes are TRBV29-1 and TRBJ1-4; D uncertain. The CDR3 runs to 11 residues. V gave up 4 bases and J gave up 8 bases, with 8 bases separating them. Germline-derived CDR1 and CDR2 are SQVTM and ANQGSEA. In DNA, the CDR3 is TGCAGCGTTGCGGACGGAGAAAAACTGTTTTTT. It yields the protein CSVADGEKLFF.